This entry lists 28 T cell receptor beta chains sequenced from one sample in a study of blood T cell repertoires in COVID-19. TCRdb's copy holds only in-frame clones and misses some; the assay was immunoSEQ multiplex PCR. The table lists hundreds of thousands of clones, roughly 86% of them singletons. The sequencing input was PBMCs or T cells enriched from blood (not recorded which). Receptors originate from a woman in her 30s who had recovered from COVID-19.

J is TRBJ2-5 and V is TRBV19; 8 nucleotides align to TRBD2. The J segment lost 5 bases and the V segment lost 3 bases, leaving 8 bases of the junction unmatched. In germline, CDR1 is LNHDA, CDR2 SQIVND (reference sequence). The CDR3 has 15 amino acids. In DNA, the CDR3 is TGTGCCAGTAGTATTGGAGCGGGAGCTGTGGAGACCCAGTACTTC. This gives the protein CASSIGAGAVETQYF.

The chain couples TRBV5-4 to TRBJ2-3; TRBD2 aligns across 7 bases. The CDR3 has 15 residues. Losses at the gene ends were 4 bases for V and 2 bases for J; bases not matched to a gene: 7. Germline-derived CDR1 and CDR2 are SGHNT and YYREEE (reference sequence). The CDR3 loop is CASSPLASYTDTQYF. The CDR3 DNA reads as TGTGCCAGCAGCCCACTAGCGAGTTACACAGATACGCAGTATTTT.

The V call is TRBV7-9, the J call TRBJ1-6; D remains ambiguous. The CDR3 has 16 residues. The germline CDR1 and CDR2 sequences are SEHNR and FQNEAQ (reference sequence). The V gene lost 1 base and the J gene lost 6 bases, with 13 bases spanning the gap. CDR3 amino acids: CASSLVRPGSNSPLHF. The CDR3 DNA sequence: TGTGCCAGCAGCTTAGTCCGGCCGGGAAGTAATTCACCCCTCCACTTT.

This clone was found once. The chain links TRBV28 to TRBJ2-3, with 9 bases lining up with TRBD1. After removal of 7 bases from V and 2 bases from J, the junction contained 4 bases not matched to a gene. CDR3 length: 14 residues. Germline V gives CDR1 MDHEN, CDR2 SYDVKM. The CDR3 loop is CASTDRGDTDTQYF. DNA for the CDR3: TGTGCCAGCACGGACAGGGGAGACACAGATACGCAGTATTTT.

Written as DNA, the CDR3 is TGCGCCAGCAGCCCCGGACAGGGACCTTACACTGAAGCTTTCTTT. This encodes CASSPGQGPYTEAFF. The rearrangement joins TRBV4-3 to TRBJ1-1, with TRBD1 identical over 8 bases. V trimming: 4 bases; J trimming: 3 bases; junction bases outside the gene matches: 7. Germline V gene sequence: CDR1 LGHNA, CDR2 YSLEER. The CDR3 consists of 15 residues.

This chain connects TRBV27 to TRBJ2-5; 7 bases align to TRBD1. The CDR3 is 13 residues long. Germline values: CDR1 MNHEY, CDR2 SMNVEV (reference sequence). Trimming cost V 6 bases and J 5 bases; bases outside gene matches: 6. CDR3 nucleotide sequence: TGTGCCAGCAGAGGGACAGATGGGGAGACCCAGTACTTC. As protein: CASRGTDGETQYF.

This clone was seen a handful of times. The chain employs TRBV5-4 and TRBJ2-3; the D gene is possibly TRBD1 (5 bases). Germline V CDR1 and CDR2: SGHNT, YYREEE (reference sequence). V lost 4 bases and J lost 6, with 24 bases in between. The length of the CDR3 is 17 residues. The CDR3 here is CASSQPGASPSRDTQYF. The CDR3 nucleotides are TGTGCCAGCAGCCAACCTGGGGCCAGTCCTTCAAGGGATACGCAGTATTTT.

As for this clone: Other nucleotide sequences from this sample produce the same CDR3. This chain connects TRBV9 to TRBJ2-2; TRBD2 aligns across 10 bases. Germline CDR1 and CDR2: SGDLS and YYNGEE. The J segment lost 4 bases and the V segment lost 0 bases, leaving 3 bases of the junction unmatched. The CDR3 runs 16 residues. The CDR3 reads CASSVGLAGVTGELFF. In DNA, the CDR3 is TGTGCCAGCAGCGTAGGTCTAGCGGGGGTCACCGGGGAGCTGTTTTTT. The full variable domain, completed using reference TRBV9 and TRBJ2-2, is DSGVTQTPKHLITATGQRVTLRCSPRSGDLSVYWYQQSLDQGLQFLIQYYNGEERAKGNILERFSAQQFPDLHSELNLSSLELGDSALYFCASSVGLAGVTGELFFGEGSRLTVL.

The V call is TRBV18, the J call TRBJ1-2; D remains unclear. Trimming took 2 bases from V and 2 from J, leaving 15 bases between them. CDR3 length equals 16 residues. Germline loops: CDR1 KGHSH, CDR2 LQKENI. CDR3 sequence reads: CASSPATYPSNYGYTF. The DNA of the CDR3 is TGTGCCAGCTCACCAGCGACATACCCAAGCAACTATGGCTACACCTTC.

The rearrangement joins TRBV19 to TRBJ1-2; 12 bases fit TRBD1. Germline-derived CDR1 and CDR2 are LNHDA and SQIVND (reference sequence). The CDR3 runs to 16 residues. V lost 5 bases and J lost 7; bases outside the gene matches: 11. CDR3 residues: CASSSGTGGLGAGYTF. The CDR3 DNA sequence: TGTGCCAGTAGTTCCGGGACAGGGGGCCTGGGGGCTGGCTACACCTTC. The whole variable domain, remainder taken from reference TRBV19 and TRBJ1-2, is DGGITQSPKYLFRKEGQNVTLSCEQNLNHDAMYWYRQDPGQGLRLIYYSQIVNDFQKGDIAEGYSVSREKKESFPLTVTSAQKNPTAFYLCASSSGTGGLGAGYTFGSGTRLTVV.

CDR3 nucleotides: TGTGCCAGCTCTCCAACAGGGGACAATGAGCAGTTCTTC. Its protein product is CASSPTGDNEQFF. This chain connects TRBV18 to TRBJ2-1, with TRBD1 matching over 7 bases. Per the germline V gene, CDR1 is KGHSH and CDR2 is LQKENI. The CDR3 is 13 amino acids. Trimming took 6 bases from V and 5 from J; bases not matched to a gene: 4.

The chain has TRBV7-9 and TRBJ1-1; no reliable D call. This CDR3 contains 15 residues. Germline CDR1 SEHNR, CDR2 FQNEAQ (reference sequence). With 2 bases removed from V and 0 bases from J, the gap between germline ends came to 10 bases. In nucleotides, the CDR3 is TGTGCCAGCAGCTTACGGGATATAATGAACACTGAAGCTTTCTTT. It translates to CASSLRDIMNTEAFF. The full variable domain, with the rest looked up from reference TRBV7-9 and TRBJ1-1, is DTGVSQNPRHKITKRGQNVTFRCDPISEHNRLYWYRQTLGQGPEFLTYFQNEAQLEKSRLLSDRFSAERPKGSFSTLEIQRTEQGDSAMYLCASSLRDIMNTEAFFGQGTRLTVV.

The genes are TRBV7-3 and TRBJ2-1; maybe TRBD2 (5 bases). CDR1 and CDR2 from the germline V gene are SGHTA and FQGTGA. The CDR3 extends over 14 amino acids. V was cut by 5 bases and J by 6 bases, with 14 bases left in between. CDR3 bases: TGTGCCAGCAGCCAAAATAGCGTAGGCAATGAGCAGTTCTTC. Encoded protein: CASSQNSVGNEQFF.

The rearrangement links TRBV10-3 to TRBJ1-6, with a weak D call TRBD1 (6 bases). The germline gives CDR1 ENHRY, CDR2 SYGVKD. This CDR3 region has 16 residues. V was cut by 4 bases and J by 1 base, with 11 bases left in between. The CDR3 is CAISVQGGSYNSPLHF. The CDR3 region has the DNA TGTGCCATCAGTGTACAGGGAGGGTCCTATAATTCACCCCTCCACTTT.

The V gene is TRBV6-5, the J gene TRBJ1-3; tentative D call: TRBD1 (6 bases). Trimming removed 5 bases from V and 3 bases from J, with 14 bases in between. Per germline, CDR1 MNHEY and CDR2 SVGAGI. The CDR3 consists of 15 residues. CDR3 bases: TGTGCCAGCAGTAGGACAGTTGGAAGTGGAAACACCATATATTTT. The encoded protein is CASSRTVGSGNTIYF.

The chain employs TRBV7-2 and TRBJ1-1, with D unclear. The V end was cut by 1 base, the J end by 7 bases, with 13 bases between. CDR1 and CDR2 from the germline V gene are SGHTA and FQGNSA. The CDR3 covers 14 residues. Here the CDR3 DNA reads TGTGCCAGCAGCTTAGAAAACGGAAGAGGTGAAGCTTTCTTT. Amino acid sequence: CASSLENGRGEAFF.

The rearrangement links TRBV18 to TRBJ1-2; D perhaps matches TRBD1 (6 bases). Germline values: CDR1 KGHSH, CDR2 LQKENI. The CDR3 contains 20 residues. Trimming took 2 bases from V and 4 from J, leaving 29 bases between them. In nucleotides, the CDR3 is TGTGCCAGCTCACCAGCGGCCGTGATCTTAGACAGGAAGAGTTCCTATGGCTACACCTTC. It codes for CASSPAAVILDRKSSYGYTF.

This rearrangement joins TRBV7-2 to TRBJ2-2, with 7 bases identical to TRBD1. This CDR3 has 15 amino acids. After removal of 5 bases from V and 2 bases from J, the junction contained 5 bases not matched to a gene. The germline gives CDR1 SGHTA, CDR2 FQGNSA. The CDR3 DNA follows: TGTGCCAGCAGCCGGGACAGAAGAAACACCGGGGAGCTGTTTTTT. Protein: CASSRDRRNTGELFF.

This chain links TRBV12-3 or TRBV12-4 with TRBJ1-5, with TRBD1 as a possible D gene (5 bases). The CDR3 contains 12 residues. With 6 bases removed from V and 9 bases from J, the gap between germline ends came to 12 bases. CDR3 in amino acids: CASRTQGLPQHF. The CDR3, as DNA: TGTGCCAGCAGAACCCAGGGTCTGCCCCAGCATTTT.

The rearrangement joins TRBV5-1 to TRBJ2-1, with TRBD2 as a possible D gene (5 bases). This CDR3 is 16 amino acids long. Deletions cut 3 bases from V and 5 bases from J, with 18 bases between. CDR1 SGHRS and CDR2 YFSETQ come from the germline V gene. Here the CDR3 reads CASSSGSSPGDNEQFF. The CDR3, as DNA: TGCGCCAGCAGCTCTGGATCGTCTCCCGGGGACAATGAGCAGTTCTTC.

Only one count was recorded for this clone. The chain has TRBV10-3 and TRBJ2-1, with 14 bases lining up with TRBD2. The CDR3 contains 17 residues. Trimming cost V 6 bases and J 5 bases; bases outside gene matches: 9. CDR1 is ENHRY and CDR2 is SYGVKD in the germline V gene. CDR3 region: CAIRSGTSGRIDNEQFF. In DNA, the CDR3 is TGTGCCATCAGATCCGGGACTAGCGGGAGAATCGACAATGAGCAGTTCTTC.

The rearrangement joins TRBV6-6 to TRBJ2-7; D not certain. The germline CDR1 and CDR2 sequences are MNHNY and SVGAGI (reference sequence). The CDR3 totals 15 residues. Trimming removed 0 bases at V and 0 bases at J, with 9 bases between. The DNA of the CDR3 is TGTGCCAGCAGTTACTCCTCCGTCAGCTCCTACGAGCAGTACTTC. Protein: CASSYSSVSSYEQYF.

This clone was recorded once. The genes are TRBV9 and TRBJ1-1; D gene ambiguous. CDR3 length equals 17 residues. CDR1 SGDLS and CDR2 YYNGEE come from the germline V gene. The V gene lost 4 bases and the J gene lost 0 bases, with 19 bases spanning the gap. Written as DNA, the CDR3 is TGTGCCAGCAGCTCCCATCCTTCAGTCACCATGAACACTGAAGCTTTCTTT. It codes for CASSSHPSVTMNTEAFF.

The sample holds many counts of this clone. The chain uses TRBV6-2 or TRBV6-3 and TRBJ1-2; 7 nucleotides match TRBD1. V was pared by 5 bases and J by 8 bases, with 8 bases of the junction left unmatched. This CDR3 has 13 amino acids. The germline V gene has CDR1 MNHEY and CDR2 SVGEGT. The CDR3 bases are TGTGCCAGCAGTCCACAGGGGAGTTACGGCTACACCTTC. Its protein is CASSPQGSYGYTF.

Written as DNA, the CDR3 is TGTGCCAGCAGCTTCTTGGACACCAATTCACCCCTCCACTTT. Residues: CASSFLDTNSPLHF. The rearrangement uses TRBV7-9 and TRBJ1-6, with D tentatively TRBD1 (5 bases). Germline CDR1 reads SEHNR; CDR2 reads FQNEAQ (reference sequence). With 3 bases removed from V and 7 bases from J, the gap between germline ends came to 10 bases. This CDR3 spans 14 amino acids.

This clone was counted only a few times. The V and J genes are TRBV6-5 and TRBJ1-1; no clear D gene. Trimming took 2 bases from V and 0 from J, leaving 4 bases between them. The CDR3 sequence is 13 residues long. Per the germline V gene, CDR1 is MNHEY and CDR2 is SVGAGI. The DNA of the CDR3 is TGTGCCAGCAGTTACGAGGTGAACACTGAAGCTTTCTTT. This sequence encodes CASSYEVNTEAFF.

The rearrangement links TRBV19 to TRBJ1-1; tentatively, D is TRBD1 (6 bases). V lost 3 bases, J lost 3 bases, and 11 bases lay in between. CDR1 LNHDA and CDR2 SQIVND come from the germline V gene (reference sequence). The CDR3 is made up of 14 amino acids. The CDR3 sequence is CASSISGAYTEAFF. The CDR3 bases are TGTGCCAGTAGTATCTCAGGGGCGTACACTGAAGCTTTCTTT.

The chain uses TRBV19 and TRBJ1-5, with D possibly being TRBD1 (6 bases). CDR3 length: 14 amino acids. V was clipped by 5 bases and J by 4 bases, with 12 bases between them. CDR1 LNHDA and CDR2 SQIVND come from the germline V gene (reference sequence). The CDR3 DNA reads as TGTGCCAGTAGTGTCGGGGGGCCTAATCAGCCCCAGCATTTT. This gives the protein CASSVGGPNQPQHF.